The rows below give T cell receptor beta chains drawn from one sample of a study of early T cells in non-severe SARS-CoV-2 infection. TCRdb fed the 5' RACE reads into MiXCR, producing one record per CDR3 protein. The sample includes roughly 28,000 distinct CDR3 sequences, around 4.6% of them seen just once. Sequencing was carried out using whole blood. These TCRs come from an adult who was a healthcare worker with PCR-confirmed SARS-CoV-2 infection or an uninfected control (not recorded which). Both conserved end residues are part of each CDR3. D genes are given only for firm matches. For some rows the clone size is stated as once, few or many, or as a class when expanded; others skip it.

D gene: .
clone size: many
V gene: TRBV15
J gene: TRBJ2-5
CDR3 protein: CATSRAQKETQYF
CDR3 DNA: TGTGCCACCAGCAGGGCACAAAAAGAGACCCAGTACTTC

D gene: .
clone size: few
V gene: TRBV12-3/TRBV12-4
J gene: TRBJ2-3
CDR3 protein: CASNRQQGSGTDTQYF
CDR3 DNA: TGTGCCAGCAACCGGCAGCAGGGCAGCGGCACAGATACGCAGTATTTT

D gene: TRBD2
clone size: few
V gene: TRBV12-3/TRBV12-4
J gene: TRBJ2-1
CDR3 protein: CASSLAGDVDEQFF
CDR3 DNA: TGTGCCAGCAGTTTGGCGGGAGACGTCGATGAGCAGTTCTTC

D gene: .
clone size: medium-sized
V gene: TRBV6-2/TRBV6-3
J gene: TRBJ2-6
CDR3 protein: CASSPPTSSFSGANVLTF
CDR3 DNA: TGTGCCAGCAGTCCACCGACCTCTAGCTTCTCTGGGGCCAACGTCCTGACTTTC

D gene: .
clone size: many
V gene: TRBV25-1
J gene: TRBJ1-1
CDR3 protein: CASSEDGLLNTEAFF
CDR3 DNA: TGTGCCAGCAGTGAAGATGGGTTGTTGAACACTGAAGCTTTCTTT

D gene: .
clone size: many
V gene: TRBV14
J gene: TRBJ2-3
CDR3 protein: CASSQVGPDTQYF
CDR3 DNA: TGTGCCAGCAGCCAGGTTGGGCCCGATACGCAGTATTTT

D gene: TRBD1
clone size: many
V gene: TRBV4-3
J gene: TRBJ2-5
CDR3 protein: CASSQDPGTGQETQYF
CDR3 DNA: TGCGCCAGCAGCCAAGATCCCGGGACAGGGCAAGAGACCCAGTACTTC

D gene: .
clone size: .
V gene: TRBV5-5
J gene: TRBJ2-7
CDR3 protein: CASSLWEYEQYF
CDR3 DNA: TGTGCCAGCAGCTTGTGGGAATACGAGCAGTACTTC

D gene: .
clone size: many
V gene: TRBV5-6
J gene: TRBJ2-5
CDR3 protein: CASSSTSEFSRPQYF
CDR3 DNA: TGTGCCAGCAGTTCGACTTCGGAGTTTTCGCGGCCCCAGTACTTC

D gene: TRBD2
clone size: many
V gene: TRBV18
J gene: TRBJ2-7
CDR3 protein: CASSPPLAGTYEQYF
CDR3 DNA: TGTGCCAGCTCACCACCACTAGCGGGAACCTACGAGCAGTACTTC

D gene: .
clone size: .
V gene: TRBV6-4
J gene: TRBJ2-1
CDR3 protein: CASSSRDNNEQFF
CDR3 DNA: TGTGCCAGCAGTTCCCGGGACAACAATGAGCAGTTCTTC

D gene: .
clone size: many
V gene: TRBV19
J gene: TRBJ1-4
CDR3 protein: CASENYRDSNEKLFF
CDR3 DNA: TGTGCCAGTGAAAACTACAGAGACTCTAATGAAAAACTGTTTTTT

D gene: .
clone size: many
V gene: TRBV11-3
J gene: TRBJ1-4
CDR3 protein: CASSLVLVNSTNEKLFF
CDR3 DNA: TGTGCCAGCAGCTTAGTGTTGGTGAACAGCACTAATGAAAAACTGTTTTTT

D gene: TRBD2
clone size: few
V gene: TRBV20-1
J gene: TRBJ2-7
CDR3 protein: CSAIGTSGSYEQYF
CDR3 DNA: TGCAGTGCTATCGGGACTAGCGGTTCCTACGAGCAGTACTTC

D gene: .
clone size: many
V gene: TRBV12-3/TRBV12-4
J gene: TRBJ2-7
CDR3 protein: CASSPDDQVYEQYF
CDR3 DNA: TGTGCCAGCAGTCCAGACGACCAGGTCTACGAGCAGTACTTC

D gene: .
clone size: few
V gene: TRBV4-3
J gene: TRBJ2-2
CDR3 protein: CASSQSWGELFF
CDR3 DNA: TGCGCCAGCAGCCAAAGTTGGGGGGAGCTGTTTTTT

D gene: TRBD1
clone size: many
V gene: TRBV28
J gene: TRBJ1-6
CDR3 protein: CASSSGQGVNSPLHF
CDR3 DNA: TGTGCCAGCAGTTCGGGACAGGGAGTAAATTCACCCCTCCACTTT

D gene: .
clone size: many
V gene: TRBV20-1
J gene: TRBJ2-1
CDR3 protein: CSARPQSYNEQFF
CDR3 DNA: TGCAGTGCTAGACCTCAGAGCTACAATGAGCAGTTCTTC

D gene: .
clone size: .
V gene: TRBV7-2
J gene: TRBJ2-6
CDR3 protein: CASSKQAGGSGANVLTF
CDR3 DNA: TGTGCCAGCAGCAAACAGGCCGGGGGCTCTGGGGCCAACGTCCTGACTTTC

D gene: .
clone size: many
V gene: TRBV29-1
J gene: TRBJ1-1
CDR3 protein: CSVGGDTEAFF
CDR3 DNA: TGCAGCGTTGGAGGGGACACTGAAGCTTTCTTT

D gene: .
clone size: many
V gene: TRBV11-2
J gene: TRBJ1-1
CDR3 protein: CASSLGPSGLNTEAFF
CDR3 DNA: TGTGCCAGCAGCTTAGGACCTTCAGGGTTGAACACTGAAGCTTTCTTT

D gene: TRBD1
clone size: many
V gene: TRBV20-1
J gene: TRBJ2-1
CDR3 protein: CSAQRQGVGNEQFF
CDR3 DNA: TGCAGTGCTCAAAGACAGGGTGTTGGCAATGAGCAGTTCTTC

D gene: .
clone size: many
V gene: TRBV7-8
J gene: TRBJ2-1
CDR3 protein: CASSLDPMGNEQFF
CDR3 DNA: TGTGCCAGCAGCCTAGACCCAATGGGCAATGAGCAGTTCTTC

D gene: TRBD2
clone size: many
V gene: TRBV28
J gene: TRBJ2-3
CDR3 protein: CASSLPPASGNTDTQYF
CDR3 DNA: TGTGCCAGCAGTTTACCCCCCGCTAGCGGTAACACAGATACGCAGTATTTT

D gene: TRBD2
clone size: many
V gene: TRBV2
J gene: TRBJ2-1
CDR3 protein: CASSAGTSGYNEQFF
CDR3 DNA: TGTGCCAGCAGTGCCGGGACTAGCGGCTACAATGAGCAGTTCTTC

D gene: TRBD2
clone size: many
V gene: TRBV20-1
J gene: TRBJ2-1
CDR3 protein: CSASETSPTDEQFF
CDR3 DNA: TGCAGTGCTTCCGAGACTAGCCCGACGGATGAGCAGTTCTTC

D gene: .
clone size: medium-sized
V gene: TRBV10-3
J gene: TRBJ1-2
CDR3 protein: CATRMDSWDGYTF
CDR3 DNA: TGTGCCACCCGCATGGACAGCTGGGATGGCTACACCTTC

D gene: TRBD2
clone size: many
V gene: TRBV7-2
J gene: TRBJ2-7
CDR3 protein: CASSPLAGGREQYF
CDR3 DNA: TGTGCCAGCAGCCCTCTAGCGGGAGGGCGAGAGCAGTACTTC

D gene: TRBD1
clone size: many
V gene: TRBV18
J gene: TRBJ1-1
CDR3 protein: CASSPRSLFGTENTEAFF
CDR3 DNA: TGTGCCAGCTCACCACGGTCCCTCTTCGGGACAGAGAACACTGAAGCTTTCTTT

D gene: TRBD2
clone size: many
V gene: TRBV28
J gene: TRBJ2-3
CDR3 protein: CASSFMASGSRDTQYF
CDR3 DNA: TGTGCCAGCAGTTTTATGGCTAGCGGGAGTCGGGATACGCAGTATTTT

D gene: .
clone size: .
V gene: TRBV6-1
J gene: TRBJ1-5
CDR3 protein: CASSELGGIAQHF
CDR3 DNA: TGTGCCAGCAGTGAATTGGGGGGCATCGCCCAGCATTTT

D gene: TRBD2
clone size: .
V gene: TRBV11-2
J gene: TRBJ2-1
CDR3 protein: CASSLLAEDNEQFF
CDR3 DNA: TGTGCCAGCAGCTTACTAGCGGAGGACAATGAGCAGTTCTTC

D gene: .
clone size: many
V gene: TRBV21-1
J gene: TRBJ1-1
CDR3 protein: CASSMSQTEAFF
CDR3 DNA: TGTGCCAGCAGTATGAGTCAAACTGAAGCTTTCTTT

D gene: .
clone size: many
V gene: TRBV11-2
J gene: TRBJ2-1
CDR3 protein: CASSLAQGSYNEQFF
CDR3 DNA: TGTGCCAGCAGCTTAGCGCAGGGCTCCTACAATGAGCAGTTCTTC

D gene: .
clone size: many
V gene: TRBV5-5
J gene: TRBJ1-1
CDR3 protein: CASSFWGGTEAFF
CDR3 DNA: TGTGCCAGCAGCTTTTGGGGCGGCACTGAAGCTTTCTTT

D gene: TRBD1
clone size: few
V gene: TRBV11-1
J gene: TRBJ2-6
CDR3 protein: CASSNRGPSGANVLTF
CDR3 DNA: TGTGCCAGCAGCAACAGGGGGCCCTCTGGGGCCAACGTCCTGACTTTC

D gene: .
clone size: .
V gene: TRBV18
J gene: TRBJ2-3
CDR3 protein: CASSPVLGADTQYF
CDR3 DNA: TGTGCCAGCTCACCGGTCCTGGGAGCAGATACGCAGTATTTT

D gene: .
clone size: many
V gene: TRBV20-1
J gene: TRBJ2-3
CDR3 protein: CSARDRTAGPVNTQYF
CDR3 DNA: TGCAGTGCTAGAGATCGGACGGCGGGACCAGTAAATACGCAGTATTTT

D gene: .
clone size: many
V gene: TRBV7-8
J gene: TRBJ2-1
CDR3 protein: CASSLQGATGNEQFF
CDR3 DNA: TGTGCCAGCAGCTTACAGGGCGCCACTGGGAATGAGCAGTTCTTC

D gene: .
clone size: .
V gene: TRBV29-1
J gene: TRBJ1-2
CDR3 protein: CSVAGPQGGYTF
CDR3 DNA: TGCAGCGTAGCCGGGCCCCAGGGGGGCTACACCTTC

D gene: TRBD2
clone size: many
V gene: TRBV6-4
J gene: TRBJ2-1
CDR3 protein: CASSDREGNEQFF
CDR3 DNA: TGTGCCAGCAGTGACCGGGAGGGCAATGAGCAGTTCTTC